Each of the 12 T cell receptor beta chains below was sequenced from the same sample in a study of T-cell reconstitution after alpha-beta-depleted transplantation in children. The authors prepared the TCRbeta library with unique molecular identifiers. From the PCR reads, TCRdb called clonotypes with MiXCR, one entry per CDR3 protein. The sample lists about 980,000 distinct CDR3 sequences, about 30% seen once, with 28% in the top ten. The sequencing here drew on PBMCs, mostly from graft donor cells, taken 360 days after TCRalphabeta/CD19-depleted stem cell transplant. The receptors here all came from a boy under two years old who had a stem cell transplant for SCID, so the T cells may come from the graft donor.

This clonotype was picked up a small number of times. The chain joins TRBV20-1 to TRBJ2-2; D call uncertain. From germline, CDR1 is DFQATT and CDR2 SNEGSKA (reference sequence). Trimming removed 2 bases from V and 2 bases from J, with 9 bases in between. The CDR3 spans 14 residues. The CDR3 coding sequence is TGCAGTGCTAGATCCGGAGTAAACACCGGGGAGCTGTTTTTT. Protein: CSARSGVNTGELFF.

This clonotype was counted between two and nine times. The genes are TRBV28 and TRBJ2-1; D might be TRBD2 (6 bases). CDR1 is MDHEN, CDR2 SYDVKM, per germline. Trimming left V 5 bases short and J 9 bases short, with 8 bases between. The CDR3 is 11 residues long. The CDR3 loop reads CASSRGIEQFF. The DNA for the CDR3 is TGTGCCAGCAGTCGCGGGATTGAGCAGTTCTTC.

Only a few counts were recorded for this clonotype. The rearrangement joins TRBV4-1 to TRBJ2-1, with TRBD2 as a possible D gene (5 bases). The germline V and J ends were trimmed by 1 base and 0 bases, with 10 bases remaining between them. Per the germline V gene, CDR1 is MGHRA and CDR2 is YSYEKL. The CDR3 runs to 16 residues. CDR3 DNA sequence: TGCGCCAGCAGCCAAGTGAGGGAAGGCTCCTACAATGAGCAGTTCTTC. It is translated as CASSQVREGSYNEQFF.

This clonotype was observed a handful of times. This chain connects TRBV2 to TRBJ1-2; D call uncertain. V lost 3 bases to trimming and J lost 5 bases, with 7 bases between them. The CDR3 spans 12 residues. Germline V gene sequence: CDR1 SNHLY, CDR2 FYNNEI. The CDR3 sequence: CASSEGLYGYTF. The DNA for the CDR3 is TGTGCCAGCAGTGAGGGCCTATATGGCTACACCTTC.

The chain carries TRBV11-1 and TRBJ2-1, with 12 bases matching TRBD2. The CDR3 runs 13 residues. The trim removed 10 bases at V and 8 bases at J, leaving 6 bases unmatched. CDR1 and CDR2 (germline): SGHAT, FQDESV (reference sequence). The CDR3 region has the DNA TGTGCCATCGGGACTAGCGGGCTCGATGAGCAGTTCTTC. Amino acid sequence: CAIGTSGLDEQFF.

This clonotype was seen only a few times. The V call is TRBV12-3 or TRBV12-4, the J call TRBJ2-1; D is uncertain. V lost 8 bases, J lost 0 bases, and 8 bases lay in between. The CDR3 sequence is 13 residues long. The CDR3 reads CASGYSSYNEQFF. For the CDR3, the DNA is TGTGCCAGCGGATATAGCTCCTACAATGAGCAGTTCTTC.

The rearrangement joins TRBV20-1 to TRBJ2-3; no firm D call. Germline V gene lookup returns CDR1 DFQATT and CDR2 SNEGSKA (reference sequence). Trimming shortened V by 3 bases and J by 1 base, and 5 bases separated the two germline ends. There are 12 residues in the CDR3. CDR3 region: CSARKGTDTQYF. The DNA of the CDR3 is TGCAGTGCTAGGAAGGGCACAGATACGCAGTATTTT.

This chain connects TRBV11-1 to TRBJ2-1; 7 positions agree with TRBD2. V lost 5 bases and J lost 7; bases outside the gene matches: 20. This CDR3 has 18 residues. The germline gives CDR1 SGHAT, CDR2 FQDESV (reference sequence). This CDR3 is CASSQTTNSGRIRNEQFF. DNA of the CDR3: TGTGCCAGCAGCCAAACAACGAATAGCGGGCGTATTCGAAATGAGCAGTTCTTC.

This sequence joins TRBV5-1 and TRBJ1-1; D remains ambiguous. Germline CDR1 SGHRS, CDR2 YFSETQ. This CDR3 has 15 amino acids. Trimming removed 1 base from V and 7 bases from J, with 17 bases in between. The CDR3 spells CASSLRTAITSEAFF. CDR3 in DNA: TGCGCCAGCAGCTTGCGCACGGCGATAACCAGTGAAGCTTTCTTT.

The chain uses TRBV2 and TRBJ2-3, with 9 bases fitting TRBD1. CDR1 and CDR2 (germline): SNHLY, FYNNEI. The CDR3 totals 16 residues. V dropped 6 bases and J dropped 1; count of bases not matched to a gene: 8. Written as DNA, the CDR3 is TGTGCCAGCAGCGCCCGGACAGGGGTGGGCACAGATACGCAGTATTTT. Translation: CASSARTGVGTDTQYF.

There are a few counts of this clonotype. V and J are TRBV4-2 and TRBJ2-3; maybe TRBD2 (5 bases). Germline V lookup: CDR1 LGHNA, CDR2 YNFKEQ. V was pared by 3 bases and J by 3 bases, with 16 bases between. There are 16 residues in the CDR3. In nucleotides, the CDR3 is TGTGCCAGCAGCCAGGGCGAGCGGACGTATACAGATACGCAGTATTTT. Its protein is CASSQGERTYTDTQYF.

This clonotype was detected many times. The J gene is TRBJ2-7, the V gene TRBV28; D perhaps matches TRBD1 (6 bases). The CDR3 contains 15 residues. Per the germline V gene, CDR1 is MDHEN and CDR2 is SYDVKM. V lost 5 bases and J 2 bases, leaving 16 bases between the germline ends. The CDR3 protein is CASSRYRVGPYEQYF. The CDR3 DNA sequence: TGTGCCAGCAGTCGGTACAGGGTTGGTCCCTACGAGCAGTACTTC.